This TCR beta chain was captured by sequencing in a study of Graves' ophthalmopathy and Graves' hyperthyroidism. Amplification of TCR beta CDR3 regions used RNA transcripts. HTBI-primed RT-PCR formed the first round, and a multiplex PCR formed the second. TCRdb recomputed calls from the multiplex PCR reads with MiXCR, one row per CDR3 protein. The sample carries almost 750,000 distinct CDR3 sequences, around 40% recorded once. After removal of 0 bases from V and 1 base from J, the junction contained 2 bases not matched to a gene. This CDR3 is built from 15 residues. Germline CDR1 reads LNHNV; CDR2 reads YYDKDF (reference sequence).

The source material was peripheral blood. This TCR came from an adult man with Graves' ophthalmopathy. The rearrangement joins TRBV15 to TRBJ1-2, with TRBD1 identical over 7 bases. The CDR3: CATSREQGFNYGYTF. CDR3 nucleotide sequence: TGTGCCACCAGCAGAGAACAGGGGTTTAACTATGGCTACACCTTC.